This T cell receptor beta chain was observed in a study of blood T cells in healthy people across ages (dated by TCRdb to the mid-2010s). The study in broad terms: In model experiments, template switching captured roughly one uniquely barcoded TCR beta cDNA molecule for every two T cells. Four age groups were formed from the donors: young (average approximately 17 years), middle-aged (just under 40), aged (under 70) and long-lived (approximately 78). Age-related changes in TCR beta repertoire diversity were measured in the study by deep sequencing normalized with unique cDNA molecular identifiers. For two donors (one aged 18 to 30 and one aged 80 or older), the study analyzed two additional independent replicas of 1 million unique cDNA reads from the same blood draw. To avoid experimental bias, donors of different ages were randomly spread across the sequencing lanes. Study-wide findings and limitations: Conclusive comparison of naive and antigen-experienced compartments was prevented by the profiling of bulk unsorted PBMCs. Total diversity estimates from one million sequenced T cells were considered lower bounds and underestimates. Because the CMV infection status of the donors was unknown, age-related changes in expanded clonotypes may potentially have been confounded. Compared with the aged group, more naive CD4+ T cells, fewer expanded clones and increased TCR diversity were shown by the long-lived group, suggesting age selection. Observed TCR beta diversity correlated strongly with the percentage of naive T cells measured by flow cytometry. As age increased, observed TCR beta diversity per million T cells dropped in a roughly linear way, and a significant reduction was already evident by age 40.

Donors were 39 systemically healthy Caucasian individuals from Russia aged roughly 6 to 100 years. Approximately 11 milliliters of peripheral blood were drawn from each donor into EDTA-treated Vacutainer tubes. Ficoll-Paque density-gradient centrifugation was used to isolate PBMCs, with at least 7 million per sample. Trizol reagent was used to extract total RNA from PBMCs, with at least 6 micrograms per sample. Naive CD45RAhigh/CD27high T cell percentages were measured by flow cytometry on a PBMC aliquot from every donor. As concerns this clonotype: Its antigen is currently not known. No base-level quality is on record; no much larger clone is a single base apart.

Inclusive of the bounding cysteine and phenylalanine, the CDR3 is 16 residues long. Left in the record is the CDR3 DNA by itself, 48 bases read in frame from the first base. Cut back by 6 bases and 13 bases, the V and J ends lie 29 bases apart. To prepare the library, 5' RACE was applied. Sequenced on an Illumina HiSeq 2500. A second PCR of roughly 7 to 11 cycles was run with a J-beta primer mix and a sample-barcoded 5' primer. A unique molecular identifier was introduced onto each TCR beta cDNA molecule by a template-switch 5' adaptor carrying 12 random nucleotides. At least 3 million CDR3-containing paired-end reads were obtained from each sample. First-strand cDNA synthesis was performed from all RNA using the Mint cDNA synthesis kit, with priming by a TRBC-specific oligonucleotide. Following uracil-DNA glycosylase treatment, all cDNA underwent a first 18-cycle PCR with the universal primers M1SS and BC2_uni_R. The study's own analysis went as follows. Each sample was normalized by randomly selecting 1 million high-quality reads, each carrying a distinct molecular identifier. Instead of being binned into consensus sequences, reads that shared molecular identifiers were thrown out. MiTCR, run with a Q25 quality threshold and the strictest error-elimination algorithm, handled CDR3 identification, clonotype clustering and error correction. A nonparametric unseen species model with Euler transformation was used to estimate lower-bound total TCR beta diversity. TCRdb applied fastp at Q25 and MiXCR to the public reads, then kept only in-frame beta chains. Here each entry gathers all rows of one CDR3 protein and keeps the most common genes and DNA. The V and J calls were not made by the authors but by TCRdb's processing. This sample has 650,000 to 1,000,000 distinct CDR3 sequences in its table, and about 46% of those were observed once. The ten largest clones capture less than 20% of the sample.

Input material: blood. The origin of this receptor is a man older than 75 in good health. The sequence joins TRBV12-3 or TRBV12-4 to TRBJ2-3; the D gene is perhaps TRBD1, from 7 matching bases. For the CDR3, the sequence is CASSPGGSVSTDMEYF. The sequenced DNA: TGTGCCAGCAGCCCAGGGGGGAGCGTGAGCACAGATATGGAGTATTTT.